Listed here are 21 T cell receptor beta chains from one sample, sequenced in a study of a mutant IDH1 vaccine in newly diagnosed glioma. Produced via immunoSEQ multiplex PCR; TCRdb's table is partial and in-frame only. The sample includes 25,000 to 30,000 clones, more than 70% of them seen just once. These receptors' targets are unknown. The time point was: week 5, during vaccination. With topical imiquimod, each dose of the vaccine consisted of 300 ug of mutant IDH1 20-mer peptide. Sequencing used PBMCs, obtained from a glioma patient whose treatment included an IDH1 peptide vaccine. These receptors all come from a young man with glioma.

The genes are TRBV5-1 and TRBJ2-2; no clear D. The CDR3 has 16 amino acids. CDR1 SGHRS and CDR2 YFSETQ come from the germline V gene. V was trimmed by 4 bases and J by 4 bases, leaving 17 bases between them. The CDR3 is CASSQLANLVTGELFF. CDR3 sequence (DNA): TGCGCCAGCAGCCAATTAGCAAATCTAGTCACCGGGGAGCTGTTTTTT.

This sequence joins TRBV19 and TRBJ1-4, with unresolved D. The CDR3 contains 12 residues. CDR1 is LNHDA, CDR2 SQIVND, per germline (reference sequence). Trimming removed 4 bases from V and 8 bases from J, with 8 bases in between. The CDR3 DNA follows: TGTGCCAGTAGTAATGGCAGGGAAAAACTGTTTTTT. It yields the protein CASSNGREKLFF.

DNA for the CDR3: TGTGCCTGGAGTGAAGGGAGCCACACTGAAGCTTTCTTT. Protein product: CAWSEGSHTEAFF. V usage is TRBV30 and J usage is TRBJ1-1; D gene ambiguous. The CDR3 spans 13 residues. V was trimmed by 1 base and J by 3 bases, leaving 9 bases between them. Germline loops: CDR1 GTSNPN, CDR2 SVGIG (reference sequence).

This rearrangement joins TRBV30 to TRBJ2-5; TRBD2 agrees at 8 bases. CDR1 is GTSNPN, CDR2 SVGIG, per germline (reference sequence). The CDR3 is 15 residues long. With V trimmed by 3 bases and J by 4 bases, 10 bases remained unmatched. CDR3 residues: CAWRTSGTRGETQYF. CDR3 coding DNA: TGTGCCTGGAGAACCTCGGGGACTAGGGGAGAGACCCAGTACTTC.

CDR3 in DNA: TGTGCCTGGAGTGTGGGGGAGGGCCTTTGGAATGAGCAGTTCTTC. It yields the protein CAWSVGEGLWNEQFF. The chain uses TRBV30 and TRBJ2-1; TRBD2 matches 7 bases. The J segment lost 7 bases and the V segment lost 0 bases, leaving 9 bases of the junction unmatched. This CDR3 spans 15 amino acids. Germline loops: CDR1 GTSNPN, CDR2 SVGIG (reference sequence).

This chain joins TRBV7-2 and TRBJ1-2; 8 nucleotides agree with TRBD1. The V and J ends lost 6 bases and 7 bases, in that order; junction bases with no gene match: 10. CDR3 length: 14 amino acids. The germline CDR1 and CDR2 sequences are SGHTA and FQGNSA. CDR3 region: CASSSPGQVRGYTF. CDR3 sequence (DNA): TGTGCCAGCAGTTCACCGGGACAGGTCCGTGGCTACACCTTC.

This chain uses TRBV6-5 with TRBJ1-6; 9 bases match TRBD1. Looked up from germline, CDR1 is MNHEY and CDR2 is SVGAGI. This CDR3 spans 15 amino acids. With 6 bases clipped from V and 7 bases from J, the junction kept 7 bases outside the gene matches. The CDR3 spells CASRGDRATNSPLHF. The DNA of the CDR3 is TGTGCCAGCAGGGGGGACAGGGCTACCAATTCACCCCTCCACTTT.

In this sample, this clone turned up a few times. This chain joins TRBV4-1 and TRBJ2-2; D might be TRBD1 or TRBD2, each matching 5 bases. V was trimmed by 6 bases and J by 1 base, leaving 15 bases between them. This CDR3 is 16 amino acids long. Germline CDR1 and CDR2: MGHRA and YSYEKL. CDR3 region: CASSQQGERNTGELFF. The CDR3 DNA reads TGCGCCAGCAGTCAACAAGGGGAGAGGAACACCGGGGAGCTGTTTTTT.

V and J are TRBV4-3 and TRBJ2-3, with TRBD2 matching over 14 bases. CDR1 and CDR2 from the germline V gene are LGHNA and YSLEER. The junction had 3 bases not matched to a gene; V was cut back by 3 bases and J by 1 base. The CDR3 covers 17 residues. CDR3 loop: CASSHGLAGGGTDTQYF. The CDR3 bases are TGCGCCAGCAGCCACGGACTAGCGGGAGGAGGCACAGATACGCAGTATTTT.

The chain employs TRBV5-4 and TRBJ2-1; perhaps TRBD2 as D (6 bases). Trimming pared 4 bases from V and 4 bases from J, leaving 18 bases between. The CDR3 totals 16 residues. The germline gives CDR1 SGHNT, CDR2 YYREEE (reference sequence). CDR3 in amino acids: CASSPEPGETYNEQFF. CDR3 bases: TGTGCCAGCAGCCCTGAGCCGGGAGAGACATACAATGAGCAGTTCTTC.

The V and J genes are TRBV30 and TRBJ1-1, with D uncertain. From germline, CDR1 is GTSNPN and CDR2 SVGIG (reference sequence). Trimming took 0 bases from V and 4 from J, leaving 9 bases between them. CDR3 length: 13 amino acids. The CDR3 DNA is TGTGCCTGGAGTGTCCAGTGGCGCACTGAAGCTTTCTTT. This codes for CAWSVQWRTEAFF. Combining the CDR3 with reference TRBV30 and TRBJ1-1 gives the whole variable domain SQTIHQWPATLVQPVGSPLSLECTVEGTSNPNLYWYRQAAGRGLQLLFYSVGIGQISSEVPQNLSASRPQDRQFILSSKKLLLSDSGFYLCAWSVQWRTEAFFGQGTRLTVV.

CDR3 sequence reads: CASSSWEQGNTGELFF. The CDR3 DNA reads as TGTGCCAGCAGCTCATGGGAGCAGGGGAACACCGGGGAGCTGTTTTTT. This chain uses TRBV7-2 with TRBJ2-2; perhaps D is TRBD1 or TRBD2 (5 bases each). The V end was cut by 4 bases, the J end by 1 base, with 13 bases between. The CDR3 contains 16 residues. CDR1 SGHTA and CDR2 FQGNSA come from the germline V gene.

The rearrangement uses TRBV25-1 and TRBJ1-4; D perhaps matches TRBD1 (6 bases). The CDR3 has 12 amino acids. Trimming stripped 7 bases from V and 8 bases from J, with 11 bases between. CDR1 and CDR2 (germline): MGHDK, SYGVNS. CDR3 bases: TGTGCCAGCAAACAGGGAACAGAAAAACTGTTTTTT. Residues: CASKQGTEKLFF.

The V and J genes are TRBV30 and TRBJ1-4; D may be TRBD1 (5 bases). V shed 2 bases and J shed 2 bases, with 12 bases lying between them. This CDR3 region has 15 residues. Germline values: CDR1 GTSNPN, CDR2 SVGIG (reference sequence). The CDR3 DNA is TGTGCCTGGAGTCGGAGGGGAAAGACTAATGAAAAACTGTTTTTT. It yields the protein CAWSRRGKTNEKLFF.

This chain uses TRBV6-1 with TRBJ2-3, with no clear D. Germline V lookup: CDR1 MNHNS, CDR2 SASEGT. V gave up 6 bases and J gave up 4 bases, with 11 bases separating them. The CDR3 spans 13 residues. This CDR3 is CASRPGTSDTQYF. The CDR3 DNA reads as TGTGCCAGCAGGCCGGGCACCTCAGATACGCAGTATTTT.

The rearrangement links TRBV4-3 to TRBJ1-1, with TRBD1 identical over 8 bases. J gave up 1 base and V 0 bases, and 4 bases lay outside the gene matches. This CDR3 is 16 amino acids long. CDR1 is LGHNA, CDR2 YSLEER, per germline. CDR3 region: CASSQDKGTGNTEAFF. The CDR3 bases are TGCGCCAGCAGCCAAGATAAGGGGACAGGGAACACTGAAGCTTTCTTT.

This chain links TRBV4-2 with TRBJ2-7; tentatively, D is TRBD1 (5 bases). The CDR3 spans 14 residues. Per the germline V gene, CDR1 is LGHNA and CDR2 is YNFKEQ. The ends were cut back, 4 bases at V and 3 bases at J, with 13 bases in the middle. The chain's CDR3 is CASSPGAKGYEQYF. The DNA for the CDR3 is TGTGCCAGCAGCCCTGGGGCAAAGGGCTACGAGCAGTACTTC.

This sequence joins TRBV4-3 and TRBJ2-7; 8 nucleotides agree with TRBD1. Trimming at V came to 4 bases and at J to 6 bases, leaving 8 bases not matched to a gene. The CDR3 totals 14 residues. The germline V gene encodes CDR1 LGHNA and CDR2 YSLEER. The CDR3, as DNA: TGCGCCAGCAGCCGGGGACAGGAGGTTGGCGAGCAGTACTTC. This codes for CASSRGQEVGEQYF.

The chain recombines TRBV6-5 with TRBJ2-3; 8 nucleotides match TRBD2. This CDR3 region has 14 residues. Per germline, CDR1 MNHEY and CDR2 SVGAGI. V gave up 4 bases and J gave up 4 bases; unmatched junction bases: 4. The CDR3 nucleotides read TGTGCCAGCAGTTTAGCGGGAAGCGCAGATACGCAGTATTTT. It specifies CASSLAGSADTQYF.

V and J are TRBV19 and TRBJ1-6; D not certain. The CDR3 contains 13 residues. Looked up from germline, CDR1 is LNHDA and CDR2 is SQIVND (reference sequence). V shed 3 bases and J shed 10 bases, with 10 bases lying between them. The CDR3 DNA follows: TGTGCCAGTAGTATCGGGAAGGACTCACCCCTCCACTTT. Protein sequence: CASSIGKDSPLHF.

This clone was seen only once. The V and J genes are TRBV2 and TRBJ1-6; maybe TRBD1 (5 bases). The germline V gene has CDR1 SNHLY and CDR2 FYNNEI. CDR3 length: 13 amino acids. V was clipped by 4 bases and J by 7 bases, with 8 bases between them. CDR3 protein: CASSGEGNSPLHF. CDR3 coding DNA: TGTGCCAGCAGTGGGGAGGGGAATTCACCCCTCCACTTT.